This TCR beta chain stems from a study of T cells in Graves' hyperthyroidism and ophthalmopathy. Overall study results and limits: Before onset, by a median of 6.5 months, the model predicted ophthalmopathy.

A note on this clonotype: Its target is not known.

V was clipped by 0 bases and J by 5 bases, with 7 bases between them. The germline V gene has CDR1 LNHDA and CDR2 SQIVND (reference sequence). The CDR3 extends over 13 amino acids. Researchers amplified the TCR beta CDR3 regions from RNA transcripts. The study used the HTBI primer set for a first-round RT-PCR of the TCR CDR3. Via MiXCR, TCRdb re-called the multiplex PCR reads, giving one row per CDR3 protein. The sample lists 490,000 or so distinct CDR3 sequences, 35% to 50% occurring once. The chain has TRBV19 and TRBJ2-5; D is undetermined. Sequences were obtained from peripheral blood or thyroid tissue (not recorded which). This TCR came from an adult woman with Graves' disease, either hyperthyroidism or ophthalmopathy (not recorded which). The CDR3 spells CASSIDAAETQYF. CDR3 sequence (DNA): TGTGCCAGTAGTATAGATGCGGCTGAGACCCAGTACTTC.